A single sample is the source of the 17 T cell receptor beta chains below, sequenced in a study of blood T cell repertoires in COVID-19. Generated by immunoSEQ multiplex PCR, the TCRdb table keeps only in-frame clones and is missing some. Among some 50,000 clones listed, around 80% were seen once. Sequenced material: peripheral blood. All receptors come from an elderly man in a cohort sampled during active COVID-19.

The rearrangement links TRBV6-5 to TRBJ2-7; perhaps TRBD2 as D (6 bases). This CDR3 region has 14 residues. Per germline, CDR1 MNHEY and CDR2 SVGAGI. Trimming cost V 8 bases and J 5 bases, with 19 bases left between them. The CDR3: CASHLYRESDEQYF. The CDR3, as DNA: TGTGCCAGCCATTTATATCGGGAGAGCGACGAGCAGTACTTC.

This chain connects TRBV7-8 to TRBJ2-7; D remains unclear. This CDR3 spans 16 amino acids. Between the trimmed V and J ends, which lost 3 bases and 3 bases, there was a span of 18 bases. The germline gives CDR1 SGHVS, CDR2 FQNEAQ. The CDR3 loop is CASSFFTVPGYYEQYF. The CDR3 DNA follows: TGTGCCAGCAGCTTTTTTACTGTCCCGGGTTACTACGAGCAGTACTTC.

The chain has TRBV6-5 and TRBJ2-2, with D possibly being TRBD1 (7 bases). The CDR3 contains 14 residues. Germline V gives CDR1 MNHEY, CDR2 SVGAGI. The V gene lost 9 bases and the J gene lost 5 bases, with 16 bases spanning the gap. CDR3 DNA: TGTGCCAGTACCCACAGGGGAGGAACCGGGGAGCTGTTTTTT. It specifies CASTHRGGTGELFF.

CDR3 region: CASSFGQINNEQFF. The CDR3 DNA is TGCGCCAGCAGCTTTGGACAGATCAACAATGAGCAGTTCTTC. The V call is TRBV5-1, the J call TRBJ2-1; tentatively, D is TRBD1 (6 bases). Germline lookup yields CDR1 SGHRS and CDR2 YFSETQ. V lost 2 bases, J lost 5 bases, and 11 bases lay in between. The CDR3 has 14 amino acids.

This clone occurred a few times. The rearrangement links TRBV5-1 to TRBJ2-7, with 10 bases aligning to TRBD1. From germline, CDR1 is SGHRS and CDR2 YFSETQ. The CDR3 is 13 amino acids. After removal of 4 bases from V and 6 bases from J, the junction contained 4 bases not matched to a gene. The CDR3 DNA follows: TGCGCCAGCAGCACCGGACAGGGGGGCGAGCAGTACTTC. As protein: CASSTGQGGEQYF.

This rearrangement joins TRBV15 to TRBJ1-3; D perhaps matches TRBD1 (6 bases). CDR3 length: 14 residues. Germline CDR1 and CDR2: LNHNV and YYDKDF (reference sequence). The V gene lost 1 base and the J gene lost 3 bases, with 7 bases spanning the gap. The CDR3 protein is CATSRAQGGNTIYF. The CDR3 DNA is TGTGCCACCAGCAGAGCACAGGGTGGAAACACCATATATTTT.

The table lists this clone with a count of one. The rearrangement joins TRBV28 to TRBJ1-4; 7 bases are a match to TRBD1. V gave up 4 bases and J gave up 7 bases; unmatched junction bases: 6. The CDR3 totals 14 residues. Germline V gives CDR1 MDHEN, CDR2 SYDVKM. CDR3 in DNA: TGTGCCAGCAGTTCGGGACAGCTGTCTGAAAAACTGTTTTTT. Residues: CASSSGQLSEKLFF. Using reference TRBV28 and TRBJ1-4 for the parts outside the CDR3, the full variable domain is DVKVTQSSRYLVKRTGEKVFLECVQDMDHENMFWYRQDPGLGLRLIYFSYDVKMKEKGDIPEGYSVSREKKERFSLILESASTNQTSMYLCASSSGQLSEKLFFGSGTQLSVL.

The V call is TRBV18, the J call TRBJ1-2, with a possible D match to TRBD1 (6 bases). Trimming left V 4 bases short and J 2 bases short, with 17 bases between. The CDR3 covers 16 residues. Germline V gene lookup returns CDR1 KGHSH and CDR2 LQKENI. The CDR3 protein is CASSRDTGPSNYGYTF. The CDR3, as DNA: TGTGCCAGCTCACGGGATACAGGGCCGTCCAACTATGGCTACACCTTC.

The V call is TRBV14, the J call TRBJ2-5, with TRBD2 as a possible D gene (6 bases). With 4 bases removed from V and 4 bases from J, the gap between germline ends came to 16 bases. The CDR3 has 15 amino acids. Per the germline V gene, CDR1 is SGHDN and CDR2 is FVKESK. CDR3 protein: CASSPLGGKGETQYF. The CDR3 region has the DNA TGTGCCAGCAGCCCACTGGGGGGTAAGGGAGAGACCCAGTACTTC.

This chain connects TRBV7-9 to TRBJ2-1, with 7 bases fitting TRBD1. Germline V lookup: CDR1 SEHNR, CDR2 FQNEAQ (reference sequence). CDR3 length: 11 residues. Losses at the gene ends were 5 bases for V and 14 bases for J; bases not matched to a gene: 6. The CDR3 coding sequence is TGTGCCAGCAGCCTACAGGGGAATGAGTTCTTC. Translating gives CASSLQGNEFF.

V is TRBV10-1 and J is TRBJ2-2; 7 nucleotides match TRBD1. CDR3 length: 15 amino acids. V lost 10 bases, J lost 6 bases, and 14 bases stayed unmatched. Germline values: CDR1 WNHNN, CDR2 SYGVQD (reference sequence). CDR3 sequence reads: CATAPGQRRSGELFF. CDR3 in DNA: TGCGCCACCGCCCCGGGACAGAGAAGGTCCGGGGAGCTGTTTTTT.

V is TRBV5-6 and J is TRBJ2-2, with D tentatively TRBD1 (6 bases). CDR1 SGHDT and CDR2 YYEEEE come from the germline V gene. The CDR3 sequence is 13 residues long. Trimming cost V 2 bases and J 7 bases, with 9 bases left between them. The CDR3 spells CASSFIQGGELFF. The CDR3 DNA is TGTGCCAGCAGCTTTATACAGGGCGGGGAGCTGTTTTTT.

V is TRBV3-1 (or the pseudogene TRBV3-2) and J is TRBJ2-1; the D gene is possibly TRBD2 (6 bases). The CDR3 is 17 residues long. Between the trimmed V and J ends, which lost 2 bases and 2 bases, there was a span of 16 bases. Germline V gene data show CDR1 as LGHDT and CDR2 as YNNKEL (reference sequence). DNA of the CDR3: TGTGCCAGCAGCCAATGGGGTGCGGGAACGACCTACAATGAGCAGTTCTTC. Translation gives CASSQWGAGTTYNEQFF.

V gene TRBV5-6 combines with J gene TRBJ2-1, with D uncertain. CDR3 length equals 15 residues. Germline assignment: CDR1 SGHDT and CDR2 YYEEEE. Trimming left V 0 bases short and J 9 bases short, with 16 bases between. CDR3: CASSLATHLFGEQFF. CDR3 nucleotides: TGTGCCAGCAGCTTGGCTACCCACCTATTTGGTGAGCAGTTCTTC.

The chain carries TRBV27 and TRBJ1-2; possibly TRBD1 for D (5 bases). Between the trimmed V and J ends, which lost 3 bases and 4 bases, there was a span of 18 bases. This CDR3 is 16 amino acids long. Germline-derived CDR1 and CDR2 are MNHEY and SMNVEV (reference sequence). CDR3 residues: CASSFGRGAVGYGYTF. CDR3 DNA sequence: TGTGCCAGCAGTTTCGGAAGGGGCGCGGTGGGCTATGGCTACACCTTC.

V and J are TRBV5-4 and TRBJ1-1; TRBD1 matches at 7 bases. The CDR3 has 14 amino acids. Germline trimming cut 4 bases from V and 4 bases from J; bases unmatched to any gene: 7. Germline CDR1 reads SGHNT; CDR2 reads YYREEE (reference sequence). CDR3 DNA sequence: TGTGCCAGCAGCCGGGACAGTTCGGGCACTGAAGCTTTCTTT. It is translated as CASSRDSSGTEAFF.

This clone was seen only once. The rearrangement joins TRBV28 to TRBJ1-5, with 9 nucleotides matching TRBD1. CDR1 is MDHEN and CDR2 is SYDVKM in the germline V gene. The length of the CDR3 is 18 residues. V lost 5 bases, J lost 1 base, and 12 bases stayed unmatched. The CDR3 nucleotides are TGTGCCAGCAGTAACCGACAGGGGGGATTCAGAAGCAATCAGCCCCAGCATTTT. Amino acid sequence: CASSNRQGGFRSNQPQHF.